This T cell receptor beta chain was recovered during a study of T cells in Graves' hyperthyroidism and ophthalmopathy. Amplification of TCR beta CDR3 regions used RNA as the template. Initially, a first-round RT-PCR of the TCR CDR3 employed the HTBI primer set. TCRdb recomputed calls from the multiplex PCR reads with MiXCR, one row per CDR3 protein. The data show 250,000 to 350,000 distinct CDR3 sequences, about 20% seen once. Study-wide findings and caveats: Researchers found most expanded thyroid clonotypes above 0.001 in blood as well.

In the ophthalmopathy cohort, Clinical Activity Score was at least 3, NOSPECS grade at least 4, and duration under 3 months. Over 9 ml of fresh peripheral blood supplied the PBMCs. This CDR3 has 15 amino acids. The ends were cut back, 6 bases at V and 5 bases at J, with 19 bases in the middle. Germline V gene lookup returns CDR1 MNHEY and CDR2 SVGEGT. At least ten counts were recorded for this clonotype. As yet, its antigen is unknown. This chain links TRBV6-2 or TRBV6-3 with TRBJ1-2, with D tentatively TRBD1 (5 bases). The sequenced sample consisted of blood. This TCR was sampled from a man aged 25-45 years with Graves' ophthalmopathy. This CDR3 is CASSFRDRRRYGYTF. Written as DNA, the CDR3 is TGTGCCAGCAGCTTCCGGGACCGGCGGCGGTATGGCTACACCTTC.